These 19 T cell receptor beta chains originate from one sample sequenced in a study of neurological immune-mediated disorders. TCRdb passed the 5' RACE reads through MiXCR, listing each CDR3 protein once. The sample yields around 70,000 distinct CDR3 sequences, 5.2% seen once. Source material: PBMCs. The origin of the receptors is a woman in her thirties with multiple sclerosis.

This clonotype appeared many times. The V and J genes are TRBV2 and TRBJ1-5; unclear D gene. Germline CDR1 SNHLY, CDR2 FYNNEI. The CDR3 length is 12 residues. V lost 6 bases, J lost 7 bases, and 10 bases lay in between. The CDR3 reads CASRTHGQPQHF. CDR3 in DNA: TGTGCCAGCAGGACCCACGGGCAGCCCCAGCATTTT.

Ten or more counts support this clonotype. The rearrangement links TRBV7-2 to TRBJ2-2; 11 bases fit TRBD2. The CDR3 covers 17 residues. CDR1 is SGHTA and CDR2 is FQGNSA in the germline V gene. With V trimmed by 5 bases and J by 2 bases, 7 bases remained unmatched. The CDR3 nucleotides read TGTGCCAGCAGCCAAATTAGCGGGGGGGCAAACACCGGGGAGCTGTTTTTT. Translating it yields CASSQISGGANTGELFF.

This clonotype was found many times. The chain carries TRBV20-1 and TRBJ2-5; D remains unclear. Germline CDR1 is DFQATT and CDR2 is SNEGSKA (reference sequence). The germline V and J ends were trimmed by 6 bases and 5 bases, with 16 bases remaining between them. The CDR3 is 13 residues long. Here the CDR3 reads CSADPPGQETQYF. CDR3 bases: TGCAGTGCCGACCCCCCTGGGCAGGAGACCCAGTACTTC.

This clonotype was seen at least ten times. The chain couples TRBV20-1 to TRBJ2-3; D is unresolved. The ends were cut back, 6 bases at V and 2 bases at J, with 12 bases in the middle. The CDR3 sequence is 13 residues long. Germline CDR1 reads DFQATT; CDR2 reads SNEGSKA (reference sequence). The CDR3 DNA reads as TGCAGTGCCCTCCGACCTAACACAGATACGCAGTATTTT. Its protein is CSALRPNTDTQYF.

Points on this clonotype: A much more abundant neighbour one base away suggests this may be a read error. V usage is TRBV5-1 and J usage is TRBJ2-5; 8 nucleotides match TRBD2. CDR3 size: 14 residues. Germline V gene lookup returns CDR1 SGHRS and CDR2 YFSETQ. Trimming took 8 bases from V and 4 from J; bases not matched to a gene: 10. CDR3 protein: CARRRAGVRETQYF. The CDR3 DNA reads TGCGCCAGAAGACGAGCGGGGGTACGAGAGACCCAGTACTTC.

Ten or more counts support this clonotype. The chain uses TRBV10-1 and TRBJ2-3; D possibly corresponds to TRBD1 (6 bases). V dropped 2 bases and J dropped 4 bases, with 10 bases sitting between them. This CDR3 is 14 amino acids long. Germline V gene sequence: CDR1 WNHNN, CDR2 SYGVQD (reference sequence). Here the CDR3 reads CASSENQGSDTQYF. The CDR3 DNA sequence: TGCGCCAGCAGTGAGAACCAGGGGTCAGATACGCAGTATTTT.

This clonotype turned up a few times. This chain connects TRBV5-1 to TRBJ2-3, with 7 bases aligning to TRBD1. Looked up from germline, CDR1 is SGHRS and CDR2 is YFSETQ. V lost 7 bases to trimming and J lost 5 bases; unmatched junction nucleotides: 13. The CDR3 extends over 15 amino acids. CDR3 residues: CASHRRGGAEDTQYF. The CDR3 bases are TGCGCCAGCCACCGAAGAGGGGGCGCGGAAGATACGCAGTATTTT.

This clonotype was recorded many times. The V and J genes are TRBV20-1 and TRBJ2-1, with D perhaps matching TRBD1 or TRBD2 (5 bases each). The germline CDR1 and CDR2 sequences are DFQATT and SNEGSKA (reference sequence). The CDR3 is 14 residues long. With 6 bases removed from V and 2 bases from J, the gap between germline ends came to 14 bases. DNA of the CDR3: TGCAGTGCCACCGGGACCGTAACCTACAATGAGCAGTTCTTC. Amino acids: CSATGTVTYNEQFF.

The sample holds a few counts of this clonotype. The rearrangement uses TRBV7-2 and TRBJ2-1, with TRBD1 matching over 10 bases. Unmatched junction bases numbered 3, after V lost 4 bases and J lost 12 bases. In germline, CDR1 is SGHTA, CDR2 FQGNSA. This CDR3 comprises 12 residues. The CDR3 protein is CASSSWDRGQFF. CDR3 in DNA: TGTGCCAGCAGCTCCTGGGACAGGGGGCAGTTCTTC.

The table lists this clonotype with many counts. The CDR3 region is CSASMGSGNTIYF. For the CDR3, the DNA is TGCAGTGCTAGTATGGGGTCTGGAAACACCATATATTTT. The J gene is TRBJ1-3, the V gene TRBV20-1; D is uncertain. There are 13 residues in the CDR3. V was shortened by 3 bases and J by 1 base, with 7 bases between the two germline ends. Germline V gives CDR1 DFQATT, CDR2 SNEGSKA (reference sequence).

There are many counts of this clonotype. The germline gene is not matched at one end of the junction; a read error may be the cause. V is TRBV5-1 and J is TRBJ2-7; no definite D call. Germline values: CDR1 SGHRS, CDR2 YFSETQ. The CDR3 spans 15 residues. The CDR3 region is CASSLGSRPSDEQYF. In DNA form, the CDR3 reads TGCGCCAGCAGCTTGGGCAGTAGACCCTCCGACGAGCAGTACTTC.

This clonotype has at least ten counts. The chain links TRBV5-1 to TRBJ2-5; a weak D match, TRBD2 (6 bases). V lost 2 bases to trimming and J lost 2 bases, with 10 bases between them. The CDR3 has 14 amino acids. The germline CDR1 and CDR2 sequences are SGHRS and YFSETQ. CDR3 DNA: TGCGCCAGCAGCTTCGGAGGGACTCAAGAGACCCAGTACTTC. Translation gives CASSFGGTQETQYF.

This clonotype appeared many times. The gene calls are TRBV20-1 and TRBJ1-2; D is perhaps TRBD1 (6 bases). This CDR3 has 14 amino acids. The germline gives CDR1 DFQATT, CDR2 SNEGSKA (reference sequence). V shed 6 bases and J shed 4 bases, with 18 bases lying between them. The CDR3 reads CSANKDSGTYGYTF. CDR3 sequence (DNA): TGCAGTGCAAACAAGGACAGCGGTACCTATGGCTACACCTTC.

This clonotype was found a few times. Since a much larger clone is just one base distant, this may be a read error. The chain links TRBV2 to TRBJ1-2; D is ambiguous. CDR1 is SNHLY and CDR2 is FYNNEI in the germline V gene. This CDR3 spans 13 amino acids. CDR3 sequence: CVPQNKANYGYTF. CDR3 nucleotide sequence: TGTGTACCGCAGAATAAGGCTAACTATGGCTACACCTTC.

This clonotype turned up a few times. This chain links TRBV7-2 with TRBJ1-6; D call uncertain. V was clipped by 1 base and J by 8 bases, with 6 bases between them. The length of the CDR3 is 13 residues. The germline CDR1 and CDR2 sequences are SGHTA and FQGNSA. This CDR3 reads CASSLGPDSPLHF. DNA for the CDR3: TGTGCCAGCAGCTTAGGCCCCGATTCACCCCTCCACTTT.

This clonotype was seen many times. The chain couples TRBV5-1 to TRBJ1-2, with 9 bases aligning to TRBD1. The CDR3 runs to 15 residues. J lost 4 bases, V lost 4 bases, and 8 bases had no gene match. In germline, CDR1 is SGHRS, CDR2 YFSETQ. The CDR3 nucleotides are TGCGCCAGCAGCGTTTCCGGGACAGGGTTCTATGGCTACACCTTC. The encoded protein is CASSVSGTGFYGYTF.

This clonotype was seen at least ten times. The V gene is TRBV29-1, the J gene TRBJ1-1; no definite D call. V was cut by 1 base and J by 1 base, with 10 bases left in between. Germline values: CDR1 SQVTM, CDR2 ANQGSEA. The CDR3 totals 14 residues. In nucleotides, the CDR3 is TGCAGCGTTGAAGTAGTAGGAGGGAACACTGAAGCTTTCTTT. As protein: CSVEVVGGNTEAFF. The full variable domain, rest sourced from reference TRBV29-1 and TRBJ1-1, is SAVISQKPSRDICQRGTSLTIQCQVDSQVTMMFWYRQQPGQSLTLIATANQGSEATYESGFVIDKFPISRPNLTFSTLTVSNMSPEDSSIYLCSVEVVGGNTEAFFGQGTRLTVV.

The V call is TRBV5-1, the J call TRBJ2-3, with D tentatively TRBD2 (6 bases). The CDR3 consists of 14 residues. The ends were cut back, 3 bases at V and 1 base at J, with 9 bases in the middle. Germline CDR1 SGHRS, CDR2 YFSETQ. The DNA for the CDR3 is TGCGCCAGCAGCTCAGAGCGGGGCACAGATACGCAGTATTTT. It translates to CASSSERGTDTQYF.

This clonotype was seen at least ten times. The chain joins TRBV5-1 to TRBJ2-1; 8 positions match TRBD2. CDR3 length equals 16 residues. V trimming: 0 bases; J trimming: 5 bases; junction bases outside the gene matches: 7. Looked up from germline, CDR1 is SGHRS and CDR2 is YFSETQ. CDR3 sequence: CASSLGGGSLNNEQFF. For the CDR3, the DNA is TGCGCCAGCAGCTTGGGCGGGGGGTCCCTTAACAATGAGCAGTTCTTC.